Listed below are T cell receptor beta chains from one sample, sequenced in a study of cytomegalovirus exposure and HLA in healthy donors. TCRdb's copy holds only in-frame clones and misses some; the assay was immunoSEQ multiplex PCR. The data hold 140,000 to 150,000 clones, with about 80% observed a single time. Sequenced input: PBMCs. These receptors came from a man aged 40-49 years in good health and CMV-seronegative. Both conserved end residues are part of each CDR3. Fields, in order: clone size, D gene, V gene, J gene, CDR3 DNA, CDR3 protein. D genes are given only for firm matches. A clone size is listed for some rows: how often the clone was seen (once, few, many), or a class if it is expanded.

clone_size: -; d_call: TRBD1; v_call: TRBV7-2; j_call: TRBJ2-3; cdr3_nt: TGTGCCAGCAGCCTCGGGACAGCAGATACGCAGTATTTT; cdr3_aa: CASSLGTADTQYF
clone_size: -; d_call: -; v_call: TRBV7-9; j_call: TRBJ1-5; cdr3_nt: TGTGCCAGCAGCTTAGGACCAGGGTTCAATCAGCCCCAGCATTTT; cdr3_aa: CASSLGPGFNQPQHF
clone_size: -; d_call: -; v_call: TRBV6-6; j_call: TRBJ2-7; cdr3_nt: TGTGCCAGCAGCTTTCCAGGGGTTCACGAGCAGTACTTC; cdr3_aa: CASSFPGVHEQYF
clone_size: -; d_call: -; v_call: TRBV27; j_call: TRBJ1-1; cdr3_nt: TGTGCCAGCAGATCCGCAGGACAACCGAACACTGAAGCTTTCTTT; cdr3_aa: CASRSAGQPNTEAFF
clone_size: -; d_call: -; v_call: TRBV6-4; j_call: TRBJ1-2; cdr3_nt: TGTGCCAGCAGTCCCAGGGGAGTGGGCTATGGCTACACCTTC; cdr3_aa: CASSPRGVGYGYTF
clone_size: -; d_call: -; v_call: TRBV4-3; j_call: TRBJ1-1; cdr3_nt: TGCGCCAGCAGCCGGGCGGGCGGTGAAGCTTTCTTT; cdr3_aa: CASSRAGGEAFF
clone_size: -; d_call: TRBD2; v_call: TRBV9; j_call: TRBJ2-1; cdr3_nt: TGTGCCAGCAGCTTCACCACCTCCAGCGGGGGCCGAAACAATGAGCAGTTCTTC; cdr3_aa: CASSFTTSSGGRNNEQFF
clone_size: -; d_call: TRBD1; v_call: TRBV27; j_call: TRBJ2-3; cdr3_nt: TGTGCCAGCAGACTGTTGGGGGCGGGGACAGGGGGAGATACGCAGTATTTT; cdr3_aa: CASRLLGAGTGGDTQYF
clone_size: -; d_call: TRBD1; v_call: TRBV19; j_call: TRBJ1-5; cdr3_nt: TGTGCCAGTAGTCCGACAGGGGTTGGCAATCAGCCCCAGCATTTT; cdr3_aa: CASSPTGVGNQPQHF
clone_size: -; d_call: -; v_call: TRBV10-3; j_call: TRBJ1-3; cdr3_nt: TGTGCCATCAGTGACTCAGGGTTCGGAAACACCATATATTTT; cdr3_aa: CAISDSGFGNTIYF
clone_size: -; d_call: -; v_call: TRBV5-6; j_call: TRBJ1-5; cdr3_nt: TGTGCCAGCAGATCATACAGGGAGGGGGACAATCAGCCCCAGCATTTT; cdr3_aa: CASRSYREGDNQPQHF
clone_size: -; d_call: TRBD1; v_call: TRBV7-9; j_call: TRBJ2-1; cdr3_nt: TGTGCCAGCAGCAAGGGACAGGGAGCTTCCTACAATGAGCAGTTCTTC; cdr3_aa: CASSKGQGASYNEQFF
clone_size: -; d_call: TRBD1; v_call: TRBV18; j_call: TRBJ2-5; cdr3_nt: TGTGCCAGCTCACCTAGGACAGGCCAAGAGACCCAGTACTTC; cdr3_aa: CASSPRTGQETQYF
clone_size: -; d_call: -; v_call: TRBV5-6; j_call: TRBJ1-6; cdr3_nt: TGTGCCAGCAGCTTGGGGCGGGGAGGATCACCCCTCCACTTT; cdr3_aa: CASSLGRGGSPLHF
clone_size: -; d_call: TRBD1; v_call: TRBV19; j_call: TRBJ1-1; cdr3_nt: TGTGCCAGTAGTAAACAGGGGGCATTTGCTGAAGCTTTCTTT; cdr3_aa: CASSKQGAFAEAFF
clone_size: -; d_call: TRBD1; v_call: TRBV2; j_call: TRBJ2-1; cdr3_nt: TGTGCCAGCAGCGGACAGGTCAGCTCCTACAATGAGCAGTTCTTC; cdr3_aa: CASSGQVSSYNEQFF
clone_size: -; d_call: TRBD2; v_call: TRBV2; j_call: TRBJ2-3; cdr3_nt: TGTGCCAGCAGTGGGGGACTAGCGGGGTTCACAGATACGCAGTATTTT; cdr3_aa: CASSGGLAGFTDTQYF
clone_size: once; d_call: -; v_call: TRBV10-2; j_call: TRBJ2-4; cdr3_nt: TGCGCCAGCAGTGAGACGGCGGTAAACATTCAGTACTTC; cdr3_aa: CASSETAVNIQYF
clone_size: -; d_call: TRBD1; v_call: TRBV14; j_call: TRBJ1-1; cdr3_nt: TGTGCCAGCAGCCAAAAGTCAGGGGGAAGCACTGAAGCTTTCTTT; cdr3_aa: CASSQKSGGSTEAFF
clone_size: -; d_call: TRBD1; v_call: TRBV2; j_call: TRBJ1-6; cdr3_nt: TGTGCCAGCGCCTCGGGACAGTCGAATTCACCCCTCCACTTT; cdr3_aa: CASASGQSNSPLHF
clone_size: -; d_call: -; v_call: TRBV28; j_call: TRBJ1-5; cdr3_nt: TGTGCCAGCAGTTTTCTCACGACTGTTGGCAATCAGCCCCAGCATTTT; cdr3_aa: CASSFLTTVGNQPQHF
clone_size: -; d_call: -; v_call: TRBV11-2; j_call: TRBJ1-3; cdr3_nt: TGTGCCAGCAGCAGTAACAGGTGGTCCTCTGGAAACACCATATATTTT; cdr3_aa: CASSSNRWSSGNTIYF
clone_size: few; d_call: TRBD2; v_call: TRBV18; j_call: TRBJ2-7; cdr3_nt: TGTGCCAGCTCACCCCGGACTAGCGGGGCCTACGAGCAGTACTTC; cdr3_aa: CASSPRTSGAYEQYF
clone_size: -; d_call: -; v_call: TRBV7-3; j_call: TRBJ2-4; cdr3_nt: TGTGCCAGCAGCCAGGGAAGACTAGCCAAAAACATTCAGTACTTC; cdr3_aa: CASSQGRLAKNIQYF
clone_size: -; d_call: -; v_call: TRBV14; j_call: TRBJ2-2; cdr3_nt: TGTGCCAGCAGCCTAATATCGACCGGGGAGCTGTTTTTT; cdr3_aa: CASSLISTGELFF
clone_size: -; d_call: -; v_call: TRBV11-2; j_call: TRBJ2-3; cdr3_nt: TGTGCCAGCAGCTTAGTAGTGTTGAGCGCAGATACGCAGTATTTT; cdr3_aa: CASSLVVLSADTQYF
clone_size: -; d_call: -; v_call: TRBV11-2; j_call: TRBJ1-5; cdr3_nt: TGTGCCAGCAGCTTAGGGACAGTTGGCAATCAGCCCCAGCATTTT; cdr3_aa: CASSLGTVGNQPQHF
clone_size: few; d_call: TRBD1; v_call: TRBV14; j_call: TRBJ2-5; cdr3_nt: TGTGCCAGCAGCCAAGGCGACAGGGGTGGAGAGACCCAGTACTTC; cdr3_aa: CASSQGDRGGETQYF
clone_size: -; d_call: TRBD2; v_call: TRBV4-1; j_call: TRBJ2-4; cdr3_nt: TGCGCCAGCAGCCAAGAATCGCCTAGCGGGGGGGTAGCCAAAAACATTCAGTACTTC; cdr3_aa: CASSQESPSGGVAKNIQYF
clone_size: once; d_call: -; v_call: TRBV11-3; j_call: TRBJ2-2; cdr3_nt: TGTGCCAGCAGCCGCAGAACCGGGGAGCTGTTTTTT; cdr3_aa: CASSRRTGELFF
clone_size: -; d_call: TRBD1; v_call: TRBV25-1; j_call: TRBJ1-2; cdr3_nt: TGTGCCAGCAGTGGGGACAGGGAAGAATTGTGGAATGGCTACACCTTC; cdr3_aa: CASSGDREELWNGYTF
clone_size: -; d_call: -; v_call: TRBV19; j_call: TRBJ1-1; cdr3_nt: TGTGCCAGTAGTTCACCGGACAGAACTATGAACACTGAAGCTTTCTTT; cdr3_aa: CASSSPDRTMNTEAFF
clone_size: -; d_call: -; v_call: TRBV7-2; j_call: TRBJ1-1; cdr3_nt: TGTGCCAGCAGCCCAGGTCCCGGTAATGGTGAAGCTTTCTTT; cdr3_aa: CASSPGPGNGEAFF
clone_size: -; d_call: -; v_call: TRBV7-2; j_call: TRBJ2-4; cdr3_nt: TGTGCCAGCAGCTTAGATATAAACATTCAGTACTTC; cdr3_aa: CASSLDINIQYF
clone_size: -; d_call: -; v_call: TRBV5-1; j_call: TRBJ1-1; cdr3_nt: TGCGCCAGCAGCCAACAGGGTCGGGATGAAGCTTTCTTT; cdr3_aa: CASSQQGRDEAFF
clone_size: -; d_call: -; v_call: TRBV19; j_call: TRBJ2-1; cdr3_nt: TGTGCCAGCACATTTGGGAGGGGGTCCTACAATGAGCAGTTCTTC; cdr3_aa: CASTFGRGSYNEQFF
clone_size: -; d_call: -; v_call: TRBV14; j_call: TRBJ1-1; cdr3_nt: TGTGCCAGCAGCCAAGAACCGGGTAAAGGGGACACTGAAGCTTTCTTT; cdr3_aa: CASSQEPGKGDTEAFF
clone_size: -; d_call: -; v_call: TRBV5-1; j_call: TRBJ1-1; cdr3_nt: TGCGCCAGCAGCTTGGGATTTACAACGAACACTGAAGCTTTCTTT; cdr3_aa: CASSLGFTTNTEAFF
clone_size: -; d_call: TRBD2; v_call: TRBV19; j_call: TRBJ2-1; cdr3_nt: TGTGCCAGTAGACCTGGACTAGTTGTGGAGAATGAGCAGTTCTTC; cdr3_aa: CASRPGLVVENEQFF
clone_size: -; d_call: -; v_call: TRBV19; j_call: TRBJ1-1; cdr3_nt: TGTGCCAGTAGTATGGAGGGACGGGTGAACACTGAAGCTTTCTTT; cdr3_aa: CASSMEGRVNTEAFF
clone_size: -; d_call: -; v_call: TRBV6-5; j_call: TRBJ1-2; cdr3_nt: TGTGCCAGCAGTTACTCGAGATCGGGGGGCGATGGCTACACCTTC; cdr3_aa: CASSYSRSGGDGYTF
clone_size: -; d_call: -; v_call: TRBV6-5; j_call: TRBJ1-2; cdr3_nt: TGTGCCAGCAGCGTCCAGGGTGGTAGTGGCTACACCTTC; cdr3_aa: CASSVQGGSGYTF
clone_size: once; d_call: -; v_call: TRBV5-6; j_call: TRBJ1-5; cdr3_nt: TGTGCCAGCAGCTTGGGAGCAAAAAATCAGCCCCAGCATTTT; cdr3_aa: CASSLGAKNQPQHF
clone_size: -; d_call: -; v_call: TRBV18; j_call: TRBJ1-6; cdr3_nt: TGTGCCAGCTCGGATAGCACAGGGATAAGGGCGAATTCACCCCTCCACTTT; cdr3_aa: CASSDSTGIRANSPLHF
clone_size: few; d_call: -; v_call: TRBV29-1; j_call: TRBJ1-6; cdr3_nt: TGCAGCATCCGGGACACTGATAATTCACCCCTCCACTTT; cdr3_aa: CSIRDTDNSPLHF
clone_size: -; d_call: TRBD2; v_call: TRBV7-2; j_call: TRBJ2-7; cdr3_nt: TGTGCCAGCAGGACTAGCGGTTACGAGCAGTACTTC; cdr3_aa: CASRTSGYEQYF
clone_size: -; d_call: -; v_call: TRBV27; j_call: TRBJ1-2; cdr3_nt: TGTGCCAGCAGGCCTCAGGGTTTAAACTATGGCTACACCTTC; cdr3_aa: CASRPQGLNYGYTF
clone_size: -; d_call: -; v_call: TRBV6-5; j_call: TRBJ2-1; cdr3_nt: TGTGCCACCGGCCGGGACACCAGAAACAATGAGCAGTTCTTC; cdr3_aa: CATGRDTRNNEQFF
clone_size: -; d_call: -; v_call: TRBV19; j_call: TRBJ1-4; cdr3_nt: TGTGCCAGTAGTATCCCAGGTGGCCACAGGGAGAAACTGTTTTTT; cdr3_aa: CASSIPGGHREKLFF
clone_size: -; d_call: -; v_call: TRBV2; j_call: TRBJ1-1; cdr3_nt: TGTGCCAGCAGTGAGCGACAGGCGACTGAAGCTTTCTTT; cdr3_aa: CASSERQATEAFF
clone_size: -; d_call: TRBD2; v_call: TRBV28; j_call: TRBJ2-1; cdr3_nt: TGTGCCAGCAGTTCACGTTTTGGGACTAGCGGGAATGAGCAGTTCTTC; cdr3_aa: CASSSRFGTSGNEQFF
clone_size: -; d_call: TRBD2; v_call: TRBV2; j_call: TRBJ2-2; cdr3_nt: TGTGCCAGCAGTGAAAGGGCGGGGGGCTGGAGCACCGGGGAGCTGTTTTTT; cdr3_aa: CASSERAGGWSTGELFF
clone_size: -; d_call: -; v_call: TRBV9; j_call: TRBJ2-4; cdr3_nt: TGTGCCAGCAGCGTAGAAGAAGGGCGGGGCCTAGCCAAAAACATTCAGTACTTC; cdr3_aa: CASSVEEGRGLAKNIQYF
clone_size: -; d_call: TRBD2; v_call: TRBV5-6; j_call: TRBJ2-5; cdr3_nt: TGTGCCAGCAGCTGGAGGACTAGCGGGGGGCAAGAGACCCAGTACTTC; cdr3_aa: CASSWRTSGGQETQYF